This T cell receptor (beta chain) appears in the sequencing data of a study of blood T cell repertoires in COVID-19. In the authors' workflow: Reference gene primer amplification yielded estimated nucleated cell counts. Only in-frame clones appear in the TCRdb table, and some are missing; sequencing was by immunoSEQ multiplex PCR. The V and J calls and clone size were taken over from that table, and D and trimming were inferred from the DNA. The repertoire consists of fewer than 200,000 clones, with over 75% occurring once and the leading ten covering around 0.53%. On this clone itself: The same CDR3 also results from other DNA sequences found in this sample.

In germline, CDR1 is SGHTA, CDR2 FQGNSA. The CDR3 totals 14 residues. The V end lost 5 bases, the J end lost 2 bases, and 12 bases lay between the germline ends. Material: peripheral blood. The chain recombines TRBV7-2 with TRBJ1-1; D is unclear. The sequence derives from a man aged 50 or older with acute or convalescent COVID-19. CDR3 amino acids: CASSPPGLNTEAFF. The CDR3 nucleotides read TGTGCCAGCAGCCCCCCAGGCCTCAACACTGAAGCTTTCTTT.